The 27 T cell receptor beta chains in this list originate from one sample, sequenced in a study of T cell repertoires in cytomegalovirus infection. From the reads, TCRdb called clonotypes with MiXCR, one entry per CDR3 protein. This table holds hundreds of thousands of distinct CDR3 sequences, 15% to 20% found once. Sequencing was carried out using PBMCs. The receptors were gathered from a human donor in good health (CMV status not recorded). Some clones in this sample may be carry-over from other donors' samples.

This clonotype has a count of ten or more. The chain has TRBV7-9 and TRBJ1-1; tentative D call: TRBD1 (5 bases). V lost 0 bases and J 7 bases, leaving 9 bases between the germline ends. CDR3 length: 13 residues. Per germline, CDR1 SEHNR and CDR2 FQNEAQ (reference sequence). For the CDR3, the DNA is TGTGCCAGCAGCTTAGCGGAGGGGAATGAAGCTTTCTTT. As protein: CASSLAEGNEAFF.

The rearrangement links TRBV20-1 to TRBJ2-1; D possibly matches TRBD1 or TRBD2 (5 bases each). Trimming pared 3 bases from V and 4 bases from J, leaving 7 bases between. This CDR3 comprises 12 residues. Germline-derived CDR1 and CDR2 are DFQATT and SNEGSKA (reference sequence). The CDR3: CSARGPYNEQFF. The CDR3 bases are TGCAGTGCTAGGGGACCGTACAATGAGCAGTTCTTC.

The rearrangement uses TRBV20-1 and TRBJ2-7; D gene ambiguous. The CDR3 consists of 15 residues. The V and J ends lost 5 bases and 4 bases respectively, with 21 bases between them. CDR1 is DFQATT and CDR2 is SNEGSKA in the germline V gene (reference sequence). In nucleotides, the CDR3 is TGCAGTGCTCTCAGGCCTCTTCCCGGGCGATACGAGCAGTACTTC. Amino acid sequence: CSALRPLPGRYEQYF.

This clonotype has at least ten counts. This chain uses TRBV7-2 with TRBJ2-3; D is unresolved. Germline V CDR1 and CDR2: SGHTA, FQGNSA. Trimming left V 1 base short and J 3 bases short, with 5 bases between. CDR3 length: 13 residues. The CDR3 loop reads CASSLGVTDTQYF. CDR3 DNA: TGTGCCAGCAGCTTAGGAGTGACAGATACGCAGTATTTT.

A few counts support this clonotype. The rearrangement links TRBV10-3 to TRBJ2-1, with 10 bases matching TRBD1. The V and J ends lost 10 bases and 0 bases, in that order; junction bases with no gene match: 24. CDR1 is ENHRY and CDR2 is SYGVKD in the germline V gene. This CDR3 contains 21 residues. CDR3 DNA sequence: TGTGCCAACCAGGGACAGGGGACGGTGTGGGGGGGGTATGGCTCCTACAATGAGCAGTTCTTC. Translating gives CANQGQGTVWGGYGSYNEQFF.

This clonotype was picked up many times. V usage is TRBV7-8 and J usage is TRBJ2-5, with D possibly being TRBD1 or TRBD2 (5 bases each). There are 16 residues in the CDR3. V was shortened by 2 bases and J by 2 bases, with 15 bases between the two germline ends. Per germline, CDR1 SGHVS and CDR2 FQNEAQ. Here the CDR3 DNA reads TGTGCCAGCAGCTTAACGGGGCCGACCCGTCAAGAGACCCAGTACTTC. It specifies CASSLTGPTRQETQYF.

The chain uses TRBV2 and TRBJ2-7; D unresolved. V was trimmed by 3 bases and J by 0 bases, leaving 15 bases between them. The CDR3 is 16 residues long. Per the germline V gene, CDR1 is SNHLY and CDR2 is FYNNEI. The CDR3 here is CASSDLGRSLSYEQYF. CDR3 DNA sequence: TGTGCCAGCAGTGATTTAGGCCGTAGCCTCTCCTACGAGCAGTACTTC.

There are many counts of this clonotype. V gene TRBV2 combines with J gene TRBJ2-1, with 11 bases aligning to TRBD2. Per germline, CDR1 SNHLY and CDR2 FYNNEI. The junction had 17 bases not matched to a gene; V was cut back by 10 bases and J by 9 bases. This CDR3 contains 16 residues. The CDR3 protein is CATPRASGGNKREQFF. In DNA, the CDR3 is TGTGCCACCCCGCGGGCTAGCGGGGGGAATAAACGTGAGCAGTTCTTC.

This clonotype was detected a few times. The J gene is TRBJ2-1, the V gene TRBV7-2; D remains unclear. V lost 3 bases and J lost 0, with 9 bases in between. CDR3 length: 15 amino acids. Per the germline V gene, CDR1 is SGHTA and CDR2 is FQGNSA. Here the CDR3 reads CASSLGFTSYNEQFF. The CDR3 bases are TGTGCCAGCAGCTTGGGGTTCACCTCCTACAATGAGCAGTTCTTC.

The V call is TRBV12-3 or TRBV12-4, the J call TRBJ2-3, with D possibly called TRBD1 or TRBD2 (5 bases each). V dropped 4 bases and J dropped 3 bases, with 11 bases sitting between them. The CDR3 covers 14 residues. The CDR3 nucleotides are TGTGCCAGCAGTTCATTTGAGGGGACAGATACGCAGTATTTT. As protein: CASSSFEGTDTQYF.

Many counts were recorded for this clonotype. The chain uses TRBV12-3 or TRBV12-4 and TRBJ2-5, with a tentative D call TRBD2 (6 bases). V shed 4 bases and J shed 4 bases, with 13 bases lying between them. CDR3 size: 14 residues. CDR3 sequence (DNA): TGTGCCAGCAGTTCCCGACTAGGAGTAGAGACCCAGTACTTC. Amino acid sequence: CASSSRLGVETQYF.

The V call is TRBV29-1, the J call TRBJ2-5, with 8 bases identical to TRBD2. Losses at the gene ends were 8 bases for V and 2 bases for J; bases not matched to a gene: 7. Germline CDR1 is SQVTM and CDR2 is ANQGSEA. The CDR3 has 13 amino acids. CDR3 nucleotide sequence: TGCAGCTTCCCCCGGGGGGGACAAGAGACCCAGTACTTC. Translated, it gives CSFPRGGQETQYF. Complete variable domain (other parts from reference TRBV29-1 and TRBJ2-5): SAVISQKPSRDICQRGTSLTIQCQVDSQVTMMFWYRQQPGQSLTLIATANQGSEATYESGFVIDKFPISRPNLTFSTLTVSNMSPEDSSIYLCSFPRGGQETQYFGPGTRLLVL.

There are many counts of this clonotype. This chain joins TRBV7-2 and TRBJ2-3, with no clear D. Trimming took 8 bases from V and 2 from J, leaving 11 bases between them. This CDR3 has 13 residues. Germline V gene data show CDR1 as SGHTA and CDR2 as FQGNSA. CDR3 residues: CASFDWNTDTQYF. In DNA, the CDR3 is TGTGCCAGCTTTGACTGGAACACAGATACGCAGTATTTT.

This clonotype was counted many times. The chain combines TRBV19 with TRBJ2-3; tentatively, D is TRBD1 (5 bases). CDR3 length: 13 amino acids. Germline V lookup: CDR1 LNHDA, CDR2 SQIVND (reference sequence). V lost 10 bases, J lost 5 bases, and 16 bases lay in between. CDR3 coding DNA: TGTGCCAAAAAGGATCGCGGACAAGATACGCAGTATTTT. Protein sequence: CAKKDRGQDTQYF.

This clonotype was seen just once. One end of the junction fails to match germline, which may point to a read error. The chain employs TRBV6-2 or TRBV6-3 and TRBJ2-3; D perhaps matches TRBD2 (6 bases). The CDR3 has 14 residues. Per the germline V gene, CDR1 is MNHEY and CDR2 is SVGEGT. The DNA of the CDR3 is TGTGCCAGCAACCATCGGCGGGAAAACAGATACGCAGTATTT. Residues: CASNHRRENRYAVF.

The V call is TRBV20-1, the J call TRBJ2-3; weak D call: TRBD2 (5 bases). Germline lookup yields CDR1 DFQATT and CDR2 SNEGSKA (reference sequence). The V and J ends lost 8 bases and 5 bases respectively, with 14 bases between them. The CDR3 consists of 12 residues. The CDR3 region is CSIGGSQDTQYF. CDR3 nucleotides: TGCAGTATAGGCGGGTCCCAAGATACGCAGTATTTT.

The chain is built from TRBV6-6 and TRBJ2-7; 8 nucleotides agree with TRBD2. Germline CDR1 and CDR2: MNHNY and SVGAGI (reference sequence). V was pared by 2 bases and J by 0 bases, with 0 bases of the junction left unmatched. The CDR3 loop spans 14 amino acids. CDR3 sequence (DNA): TGTGCCAGCAGTTACACTAGCGGCTCCTACGAGCAGTACTTC. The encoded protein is CASSYTSGSYEQYF.

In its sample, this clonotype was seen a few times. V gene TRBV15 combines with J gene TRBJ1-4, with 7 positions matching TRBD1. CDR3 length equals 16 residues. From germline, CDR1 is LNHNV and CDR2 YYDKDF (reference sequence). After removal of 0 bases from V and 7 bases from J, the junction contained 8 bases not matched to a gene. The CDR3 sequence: CATSRDLTGESEKLFF. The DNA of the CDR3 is TGTGCCACCAGCAGAGATCTAACAGGGGAGAGTGAAAAACTGTTTTTT. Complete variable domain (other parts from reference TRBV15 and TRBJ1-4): DAMVIQNPRYQVTQFGKPVTLSCSQTLNHNVMYWYQQKSSQAPKLLFHYYDKDFNNEADTPDNFQSRRPNTSFCFLDIRSPGLGDTAMYLCATSRDLTGESEKLFFGSGTQLSVL.

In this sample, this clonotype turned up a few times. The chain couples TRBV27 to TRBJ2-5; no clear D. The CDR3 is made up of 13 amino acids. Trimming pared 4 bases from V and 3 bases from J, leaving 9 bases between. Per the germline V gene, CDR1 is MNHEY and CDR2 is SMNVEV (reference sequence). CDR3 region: CASSSSTEETQYF. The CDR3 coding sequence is TGTGCCAGCAGTTCCTCAACGGAAGAGACCCAGTACTTC.

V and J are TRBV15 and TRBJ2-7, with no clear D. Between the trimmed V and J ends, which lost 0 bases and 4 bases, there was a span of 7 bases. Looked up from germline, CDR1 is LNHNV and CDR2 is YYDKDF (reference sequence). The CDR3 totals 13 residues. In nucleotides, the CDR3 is TGTGCCACCAGCAGAGATCTCAGGTACGAGCAGTACTTC. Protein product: CATSRDLRYEQYF.

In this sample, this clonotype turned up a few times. The CDR3 DNA reads TGTGCCAGCAGCTTACGAAAAGGGACATTAAAGATAATTAACACCGGGGAGCTGTTTTTT. Translated, it gives CASSLRKGTLKIINTGELFF. This chain links TRBV5-6 with TRBJ2-2, with D possibly TRBD1 on 6 matching bases. In germline, CDR1 is SGHDT, CDR2 YYEEEE. The CDR3 sequence is 20 residues long. With 2 bases removed from V and 2 bases from J, the gap between germline ends came to 25 bases.

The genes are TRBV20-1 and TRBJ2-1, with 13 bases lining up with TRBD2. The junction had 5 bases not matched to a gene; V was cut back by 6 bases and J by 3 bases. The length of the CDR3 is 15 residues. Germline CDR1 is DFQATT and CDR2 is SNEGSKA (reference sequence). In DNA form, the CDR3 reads TGCAGTGCCACGGGACTAGCGGGGAGCTACAATGAGCAGTTCTTC. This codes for CSATGLAGSYNEQFF.

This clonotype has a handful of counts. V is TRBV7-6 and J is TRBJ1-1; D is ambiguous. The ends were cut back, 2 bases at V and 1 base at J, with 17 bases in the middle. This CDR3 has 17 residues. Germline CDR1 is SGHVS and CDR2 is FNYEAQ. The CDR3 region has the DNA TGTGCCAGCAGCTTATCCGCTTTCGGGGTTACGAACACTGAAGCTTTCTTT. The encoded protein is CASSLSAFGVTNTEAFF.

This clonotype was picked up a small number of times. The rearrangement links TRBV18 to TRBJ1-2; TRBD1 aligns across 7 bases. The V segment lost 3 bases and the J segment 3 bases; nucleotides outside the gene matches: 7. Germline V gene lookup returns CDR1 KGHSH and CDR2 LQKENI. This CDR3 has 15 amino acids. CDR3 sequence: CASSPIAQGDYGYTF. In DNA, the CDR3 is TGTGCCAGCTCACCCATTGCCCAGGGGGACTATGGCTACACCTTC.

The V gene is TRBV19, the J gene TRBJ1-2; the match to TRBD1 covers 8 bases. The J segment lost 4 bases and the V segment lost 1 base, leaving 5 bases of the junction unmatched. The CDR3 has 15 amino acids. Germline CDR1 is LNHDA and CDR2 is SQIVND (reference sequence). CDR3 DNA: TGTGCCAGTAGTATAGCAGGGGGCGCGTCCTATGGCTACACCTTC. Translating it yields CASSIAGGASYGYTF. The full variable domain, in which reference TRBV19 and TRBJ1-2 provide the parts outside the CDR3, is DGGITQSPKYLFRKEGQNVTLSCEQNLNHDAMYWYRQDPGQGLRLIYYSQIVNDFQKGDIAEGYSVSREKKESFPLTVTSAQKNPTAFYLCASSIAGGASYGYTFGSGTRLTVV.

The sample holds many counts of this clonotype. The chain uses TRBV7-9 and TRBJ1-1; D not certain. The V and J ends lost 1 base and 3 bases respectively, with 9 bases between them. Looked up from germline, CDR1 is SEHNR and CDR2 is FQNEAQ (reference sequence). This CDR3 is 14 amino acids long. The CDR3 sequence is CASSLVSRYTEAFF. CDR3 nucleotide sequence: TGTGCCAGCAGCTTAGTCTCCAGATACACTGAAGCTTTCTTT. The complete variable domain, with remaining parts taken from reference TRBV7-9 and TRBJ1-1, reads DTGVSQNPRHKITKRGQNVTFRCDPISEHNRLYWYRQTLGQGPEFLTYFQNEAQLEKSRLLSDRFSAERPKGSFSTLEIQRTEQGDSAMYLCASSLVSRYTEAFFGQGTRLTVV.

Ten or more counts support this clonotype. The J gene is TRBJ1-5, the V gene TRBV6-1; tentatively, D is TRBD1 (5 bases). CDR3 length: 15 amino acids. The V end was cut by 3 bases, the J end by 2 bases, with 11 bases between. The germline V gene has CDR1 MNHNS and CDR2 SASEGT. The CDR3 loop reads CASSERGDGNQPQHF. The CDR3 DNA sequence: TGTGCCAGCAGTGAGCGGGGGGACGGCAATCAGCCCCAGCATTTT.